These 4 T cell receptor beta chains came from one sample sequenced in a study of patients and donors after allogeneic stem cell transplantation. TCRdb re-called the RT-PCR reads with MiXCR, one entry per CDR3 protein. In the table there are approximately 220,000 distinct CDR3 sequences, around 40% of which are singletons. The source material was blood, either unsorted or a sorted T cell fraction (not recorded which). Source of these receptors: a human donor who was either an allogeneic HSCT recipient or a stem cell or donor lymphocyte infusion donor (not recorded which). It is not recorded whose cells these are; they may come from a transplant donor.

The J gene is TRBJ1-1, the V gene TRBV12-3 or TRBV12-4; perhaps TRBD1 as D (5 bases). V gave up 5 bases and J gave up 5 bases, with 15 bases separating them. The CDR3 length is 14 residues. CDR3 DNA sequence: TGTGCCAGCAGTAGCCGTGGGTGGGGGACTGAAGCTTTCTTT. Its translation: CASSSRGWGTEAFF.

This clonotype has more than one count but fewer than ten. V is TRBV4-1 and J is TRBJ1-4; D perhaps matches TRBD1 (6 bases). Between the trimmed V and J ends, which lost 3 bases and 8 bases, there was a span of 16 bases. Germline lookup yields CDR1 MGHRA and CDR2 YSYEKL. This CDR3 spans 15 amino acids. The CDR3 protein is CASSHERSTGEKLFF. The DNA for the CDR3 is TGCGCCAGCAGCCACGAGCGGAGCACAGGGGAAAAACTGTTTTTT.

The rearrangement uses TRBV12-3 or TRBV12-4 and TRBJ2-3; a possible D gene is TRBD2 (7 bases). Trimming took off 5 bases at V and 9 bases at J, with 18 bases between the two ends. The CDR3 runs to 14 residues. The CDR3 DNA sequence: TGTGCCAGCAGTGCGGGGGCCCCTCAAGGGACGCAGTATTTT. As protein: CASSAGAPQGTQYF.

The sample holds a few counts of this clonotype. The chain employs TRBV21-1 and TRBJ1-2; whether TRBD1, the table's D call, matches the DNA was not checked. TRBV21-1 has pseudogene status. CDR3 size: 14 residues. The CDR3 nucleotides read TGTGCCAGCAGCAAAAACAGGGGGCGCTTTGGCTACACCTTC. Translation: CASSKNRGRFGYTF.